A selection of T cell receptor beta chains follows, all from one sample in a study of cytomegalovirus exposure and HLA in healthy donors. Assay: immunoSEQ multiplex PCR; the TCRdb copy retains only in-frame clones and omits some. The sample lists under 200,000 clones; roughly 81% were seen once. The source material was PBMCs. These receptors were collected from a man aged 25 to 40 in good health and CMV-seropositive. CDR3s include the opening cysteine and the closing phenylalanine or tryptophan. D genes are given only for firm matches. Only part of the rows carry a size: once, few, many, or a class if the clone is expanded.

V	size	J	D	DNA	CDR3
TRBV5-4	NA	TRBJ1-4	NA	TGTGCCAGCAGCTCAAGACAGGATAATGAAAAACTGTTTTTT	CASSSRQDNEKLFF
TRBV9	NA	TRBJ2-2	TRBD2	TGTGCCAGCAGCGTAGTGGCTAGCGGAGACACCGGGGAGCTGTTTTTT	CASSVVASGDTGELFF
TRBV7-2	NA	TRBJ1-6	NA	TGTGCCAGCAGCTTAATTAGTACACCCCTCCACTTT	CASSLISTPLHF
TRBV4-3	NA	TRBJ1-5	TRBD1	TGCGCCAGCAGCCAAGATGAGTGGACAGGCGATTATAGCAATCAGCCCCAGCATTTT	CASSQDEWTGDYSNQPQHF
TRBV4-1	NA	TRBJ1-2	TRBD1	TGCGCCAGCAGCCAAAAAGGGGGCGAAACAGGGGCTCACCATGGCTACACCTTC	CASSQKGGETGAHHGYTF
TRBV7-2	NA	TRBJ2-3	TRBD2	TGTGCCAGCAGCCCGGGGGGGCTAGCGGGAGGGCTTAAAGATACGCAGTATTTT	CASSPGGLAGGLKDTQYF
TRBV5-1	NA	TRBJ2-1	TRBD2	TGCGCCAGCACCAAAGCGGGAGGGCAATCCAATGAGCAGTTCTTC	CASTKAGGQSNEQFF
TRBV6-6	few	TRBJ1-1	TRBD1	TGTGCCAGCAGTTACCGGGACAGCGGGGAAGCTTTCTTT	CASSYRDSGEAFF
TRBV7-2	NA	TRBJ2-5	TRBD1	TGTGCCAGCAGCGACCGACAGGGTTTAGGGGAGACCCAGTACTTC	CASSDRQGLGETQYF
TRBV18	NA	TRBJ2-5	NA	TGTGCCAGCTCACCATTGGTAAACTCACAAGAGACCCAGTACTTC	CASSPLVNSQETQYF
TRBV7-2	NA	TRBJ1-3	NA	TGTGCCAGCAGCTCCTCAGGGGACTCTGGAAACACCATATATTTT	CASSSSGDSGNTIYF
TRBV18	NA	TRBJ2-1	TRBD1	TGTGCCAGCTCTCCGACAGGGGTGAACTCCTACAATGAGCAGTTCTTC	CASSPTGVNSYNEQFF
TRBV28	once	TRBJ1-6	TRBD1	TGTGCCATCGCAAAGACAGGGGGCGGTCAGAGAAATTCACCCCTCCACTTT	CAIAKTGGGQRNSPLHF
TRBV2	NA	TRBJ1-1	NA	TGTGCCAGCAGTTACAGGGTAGCCACTGAAGCTTTCTTT	CASSYRVATEAFF
TRBV20-1	NA	TRBJ2-1	NA	TGCAGTGCTCCACGGGAGAATGAGCAGTTCTTC	CSAPRENEQFF
TRBV15	NA	TRBJ2-2	NA	TGTGCCACCAGCACCGGGTGGAACACCGGGGAGCTGTTTTTT	CATSTGWNTGELFF
TRBV29-1	once	TRBJ2-7	TRBD1	TGCAGCGCTGGGACAGGGAACGAGCAGTACTTC	CSAGTGNEQYF
TRBV21-1	NA	TRBJ1-5	NA	TGTGCCAGCAGCTCCAGAAATCAGCCCCAGCATTTT	CASSSRNQPQHF
TRBV6-1	NA	TRBJ2-7	NA	TGTGCCAGCCAGGCCTACGAGCAGTACTTC	CASQAYEQYF
TRBV5-1	few	TRBJ1-2	NA	TGCGCCAGCAGCTTGGAACAGGCGCCTTCCTATGGCTACACCTTC	CASSLEQAPSYGYTF
TRBV7-9	NA	TRBJ2-1	NA	TGTGCCAGCAGCTGGGAGCTGGGGGAGCAGTTCTTC	CASSWELGEQFF
TRBV4-1	NA	TRBJ2-3	TRBD2	TGCGCCAGCAGCCTCCTGGGGAGACTAGCGGGAGGGGTTAGCACAGATACGCAGTATTTT	CASSLLGRLAGGVSTDTQYF
TRBV5-4	NA	TRBJ2-1	NA	TGTGCCAGCAGCTTGGGGGCCGGGGGTTCCTACAATGAGCAGTTCTTC	CASSLGAGGSYNEQFF
TRBV2	NA	TRBJ1-2	TRBD1	TGTGCCAGCAGCCCCCAAGGACAGGCGAACTATGGCTACACCTTC	CASSPQGQANYGYTF
TRBV27	once	TRBJ1-5	NA	TGTGCCAGCAGTTTAGGGGGAGGGCACCGCAATCAGCCCCAGCATTTT	CASSLGGGHRNQPQHF
TRBV25-1	NA	TRBJ2-3	TRBD1	TGTGCCAGCAGTAAATCACAGGGGTATGATACGCAGTATTTT	CASSKSQGYDTQYF